Each of the 21 T cell receptor beta chains below was sequenced from the same sample in a study of T-cell memory formation after mild COVID-19. TCRdb re-analysed the 5' RACE reads in MiXCR, keeping a single row per CDR3 protein. The profile shows 150,000 or so distinct CDR3 sequences, around 15% of them singletons. Sequencing input: PBMCs or a T cell subset sorted from them (not recorded which). Receptors were obtained from an adult woman who had mild COVID-19 (a few samples of this study predate the infection). Cell type and time point are not known.

V and J are TRBV9 and TRBJ2-1; the D is unclear. This CDR3 has 15 amino acids. The V gene's germline CDR1 is SGDLS and CDR2 YYNGEE. The V end was cut by 0 bases, the J end by 0 bases, with 7 bases between. CDR3 region: CASSVDFYSYNEQFF. The CDR3 DNA follows: TGTGCCAGCAGCGTAGATTTTTACTCCTACAATGAGCAGTTCTTC.

The V call is TRBV7-9, the J call TRBJ2-2; no firm D call. V was cut by 4 bases and J by 5 bases, with 5 bases left in between. This CDR3 spans 12 amino acids. CDR1 SEHNR and CDR2 FQNEAQ come from the germline V gene (reference sequence). The chain's CDR3 is CASSSRTGELFF. The CDR3 DNA is TGTGCCAGCAGCTCCCGGACCGGGGAGCTGTTTTTT.

This clonotype was seen only a few times. This chain joins TRBV4-3 and TRBJ1-3; no firm D call. Germline CDR1 LGHNA, CDR2 YSLEER. The CDR3 is 15 residues long. Trimming took 0 bases from V and 4 from J, leaving 10 bases between them. The chain's CDR3 is CASSQDRGWGNTIYF. DNA of the CDR3: TGCGCCAGCAGCCAAGATCGAGGGTGGGGAAACACCATATATTTT.

The gene calls are TRBV3-1 and TRBJ2-3; D possibly corresponds to TRBD1 (5 bases). The CDR3 has 15 residues. Germline V CDR1 and CDR2: LGHDT, YNNKEL (reference sequence). Trimming removed 0 bases at V and 1 base at J, with 8 bases between. The CDR3 reads CASSQEQGRTDTQYF. CDR3 bases: TGTGCCAGCAGCCAAGAGCAGGGCCGCACAGATACGCAGTATTTT.

The genes are TRBV6-5 and TRBJ2-1; D remains unclear. Germline V gene sequence: CDR1 MNHEY, CDR2 SVGAGI. V lost 5 bases, J lost 2 bases, and 10 bases lay in between. There are 14 residues in the CDR3. CDR3 sequence reads: CASSPDRTYNEQFF. DNA of the CDR3: TGTGCCAGCAGTCCCGACCGCACCTACAATGAGCAGTTCTTC.

The chain has TRBV29-1 and TRBJ2-1; D gene uncertain. The CDR3 runs 13 residues. With 5 bases removed from V and 6 bases from J, the gap between germline ends came to 14 bases. CDR1 is SQVTM and CDR2 is ANQGSEA in the germline V gene. The CDR3 bases are TGCAGCGTTCTAAACCCCTGGGGCAATGAGCAGTTCTTC. Amino acids: CSVLNPWGNEQFF.

The chain joins TRBV7-9 to TRBJ1-1; TRBD1 matches at 7 bases. The CDR3 is made up of 13 amino acids. With V trimmed by 5 bases and J by 7 bases, 7 bases remained unmatched. Germline V gene data show CDR1 as SEHNR and CDR2 as FQNEAQ (reference sequence). CDR3 in DNA: TGTGCCAGCAGCCCAACAGGGGCGAGTGAAGCTTTCTTT. It is translated as CASSPTGASEAFF.

The rearrangement uses TRBV5-4 and TRBJ1-2; D unresolved. The CDR3 loop spans 18 amino acids. Germline V CDR1 and CDR2: SGHNT, YYREEE (reference sequence). The germline V and J ends were trimmed by 0 bases and 2 bases, with 20 bases remaining between them. The CDR3 loop is CASSLVARRSSANYGYTF. Here the CDR3 DNA reads TGTGCCAGCAGCTTGGTTGCGCGGAGAAGTTCGGCAAACTATGGCTACACCTTC.

The chain links TRBV28 to TRBJ2-7; D might be TRBD2 (6 bases). The CDR3 runs to 14 residues. CDR1 MDHEN and CDR2 SYDVKM come from the germline V gene. Trimming removed 6 bases at V and 3 bases at J, with 15 bases between. The CDR3 nucleotides are TGTGCCAGCAGCCAGGGACTTTCTATCTACGAGCAGTACTTC. It codes for CASSQGLSIYEQYF.

The rearrangement uses TRBV5-1 and TRBJ2-1; 8 bases are a match to TRBD2. CDR3 length: 15 amino acids. Germline lookup yields CDR1 SGHRS and CDR2 YFSETQ. Trimming took 4 bases from V and 5 from J; bases not matched to a gene: 8. CDR3 sequence reads: CASSGSGSGHNEQFF. The CDR3 DNA is TGCGCCAGCAGCGGAAGCGGGAGCGGGCACAATGAGCAGTTCTTC. The whole variable domain, filled in from reference TRBV5-1 and TRBJ2-1, reads KAGVTQTPRYLIKTRGQQVTLSCSPISGHRSVSWYQQTPGQGLQFLFEYFSETQRNKGNFPGRFSGRQFSNSRSEMNVSTLELGDSALYLCASSGSGSGHNEQFFGPGTRLTVL.

This clonotype was seen more than once but under ten times. The chain links TRBV18 to TRBJ2-5; no reliable D call. Trimming cost V 2 bases and J 5 bases, with 9 bases left between them. Germline CDR1 is KGHSH and CDR2 is LQKENI. The CDR3 runs to 13 residues. CDR3 region: CASSPIKTETQYF. The CDR3 DNA is TGTGCCAGCTCACCAATTAAGACTGAGACCCAGTACTTC.

The table lists this clonotype with a few counts. The V and J genes are TRBV10-3 and TRBJ2-1; TRBD2 agrees at 10 bases. This CDR3 spans 14 amino acids. The trim removed 5 bases at V and 9 bases at J, leaving 7 bases unmatched. Germline-derived CDR1 and CDR2 are ENHRY and SYGVKD. CDR3 sequence reads: CAISRGTSVSEQFF. The CDR3 DNA reads as TGTGCCATCAGTAGGGGGACTAGCGTTAGTGAGCAGTTCTTC.

The V gene is TRBV24-1, the J gene TRBJ2-2; unclear D gene. V gave up 1 base and J gave up 6 bases, with 5 bases separating them. The CDR3 length is 13 residues. From germline, CDR1 is KGHDR and CDR2 SFDVKD. The CDR3 sequence is CATSDLISGELFF. DNA of the CDR3: TGTGCCACCAGTGATTTAATCTCCGGGGAGCTGTTTTTT.

The chain employs TRBV9 and TRBJ2-2; D is uncertain. This CDR3 is built from 13 residues. Trimming left V 3 bases short and J 6 bases short, with 9 bases between. Germline V lookup: CDR1 SGDLS, CDR2 YYNGEE. In nucleotides, the CDR3 is TGTGCCAGCAGCGGACCCGTGTCCGGGGAGCTGTTTTTT. Encoded protein: CASSGPVSGELFF.

The chain links TRBV5-6 to TRBJ2-1; D possibly corresponds to TRBD2 (5 bases). Trimming stripped 0 bases from V and 9 bases from J, with 10 bases between. CDR1 is SGHDT, CDR2 YYEEEE, per germline. The CDR3 is 13 amino acids. The CDR3 nucleotides read TGTGCCAGCAGCTTGGGGACTTTCACTGAGCAGTTCTTC. Translated: CASSLGTFTEQFF.

This clonotype was detected a few times. The chain uses TRBV24-1 and TRBJ1-1, with 9 bases fitting TRBD1. The CDR3 contains 15 residues. V was clipped by 3 bases and J by 4 bases; unmatched bases: 5. Germline V gene sequence: CDR1 KGHDR, CDR2 SFDVKD. This chain's CDR3 is CATSDPDRGGTEAFF. Written as DNA, the CDR3 is TGTGCCACCAGTGATCCGGACAGGGGCGGCACTGAAGCTTTCTTT.

A few counts support this clonotype. The J gene is TRBJ2-7, the V gene TRBV5-7, with TRBD2 identical over 12 bases. TRBV5-7 is classed as an ORF, of uncertain function. This CDR3 has 16 amino acids. Germline trimming cut 4 bases from V and 2 bases from J; bases unmatched to any gene: 7. The CDR3 nucleotides are TGTGCCAGCAGCCCTGAGAGACTAGCGGGAGCCTACGAGCAGTACTTC. This codes for CASSPERLAGAYEQYF.

This clonotype has only a few counts. The chain uses TRBV7-6 and TRBJ2-1, with TRBD1 matching 10 bases. CDR1 and CDR2 from the germline V gene are SGHVS and FNYEAQ. This CDR3 is built from 15 residues. V gave up 5 bases and J gave up 3 bases; unmatched junction bases: 4. CDR3 protein: CASSPDRGNYNEQFF. As DNA, the CDR3 is TGTGCCAGCAGCCCGGACAGGGGGAACTACAATGAGCAGTTCTTC.

The chain links TRBV5-1 to TRBJ2-1; 9 bases align to TRBD2. Germline-derived CDR1 and CDR2 are SGHRS and YFSETQ. The CDR3 loop spans 16 amino acids. V was clipped by 4 bases and J by 2 bases; unmatched bases: 7. CDR3 DNA: TGCGCCAGCAGCCTCGGGCGGGGGGGCCCCTACAATGAGCAGTTCTTC. Translation gives CASSLGRGGPYNEQFF.

This chain joins TRBV7-9 and TRBJ2-2; D possibly corresponds to TRBD1 (6 bases). In germline, CDR1 is SEHNR, CDR2 FQNEAQ (reference sequence). Deletions cut 4 bases from V and 4 bases from J, with 16 bases between. CDR3 length equals 16 residues. For the CDR3, the DNA is TGTGCCAGCAGCTCCACCACAGGGAAGGGCACCGGGGAGCTGTTTTTT. Its protein is CASSSTTGKGTGELFF.

The sample holds many counts of this clonotype. This chain uses TRBV12-3 or TRBV12-4 with TRBJ2-3; tentative D call: TRBD2 (6 bases). The CDR3 runs 14 residues. Deletions cut 5 bases from V and 6 bases from J, with 15 bases between. In nucleotides, the CDR3 is TGTGCCAGCAGTCCACAGCGGGTCTCCGATACGCAGTATTTT. Amino acids: CASSPQRVSDTQYF.